These 24 T cell receptor beta chains originate from one sample sequenced in a study of beta chain features in type 1 diabetes. Regarding the study as a whole: For Type 1 diabetes patients, all four CD4+ subsets carried TCRB CDR3s that were moderately but significantly shorter.

Every isolated RNA sample was fully reverse transcribed, so sequencing captured expressed TCRB transcripts. Sequencing used immunoSEQ multiplex PCR; TCRdb keeps in-frame clones, though not all of them. The data show about 240,000 clones, over 11% seen once. These receptors lack a known antigen. Sequenced input: naive CD4+ T cells from blood. The receptor source for this set is a man aged 25 to 40 with type 1 diabetes.

In its sample, this clone was seen a few times. This chain connects TRBV7-2 to TRBJ2-5; 9 bases match TRBD1. V lost 2 bases and J lost 4; bases outside the gene matches: 8. The CDR3 totals 16 residues. Germline assignment: CDR1 SGHTA and CDR2 FQGNSA. The CDR3 here is CASSLRRTGEAETQYF. The CDR3 DNA reads as TGTGCCAGCAGCTTAAGGCGGACAGGGGAGGCAGAGACCCAGTACTTC. Full variable domain (rest looked up from reference TRBV7-2 and TRBJ2-5): GAGVSQSPSNKVTEKGKDVELRCDPISGHTALYWYRQSLGQGLEFLIYFQGNSAPDKSGLPSDRFSAERTGGSVSTLTIQRTQQEDSAVYLCASSLRRTGEAETQYFGPGTRLLVL.

This clone was observed a handful of times. V gene TRBV5-4 combines with J gene TRBJ1-2, with D possibly matching TRBD1 (6 bases). CDR3 length: 15 amino acids. CDR1 is SGHNT, CDR2 YYREEE, per germline (reference sequence). The V gene lost 1 base and the J gene lost 5 bases, with 15 bases spanning the gap. CDR3 region: CASSLPQGQGYGYTF. CDR3 bases: TGTGCCAGCAGCTTGCCCCAGGGGCAGGGGTATGGCTACACCTTC. Filled out from reference TRBV5-4 and TRBJ1-2, the complete variable domain reads ETGVTQSPTHLIKTRGQQVTLRCSSQSGHNTVSWYQQALGQGPQFIFQYYREEENGRGNFPPRFSGLQFPNYSSELNVNALELDDSALYLCASSLPQGQGYGYTFGSGTRLTVV.

The chain is built from TRBV4-1 and TRBJ2-2; D not certain. The CDR3 covers 16 residues. The V end lost 1 base, the J end lost 1 base, and 10 bases lay between the germline ends. Per germline, CDR1 MGHRA and CDR2 YSYEKL. The CDR3 DNA reads TGCGCCAGCAGCCAAGGGTTCGGCGGGAACACCGGGGAGCTGTTTTTT. As protein: CASSQGFGGNTGELFF.

This clone was detected only a few times. The chain has TRBV10-1 and TRBJ2-7; maybe TRBD2 (5 bases). Trimming took 0 bases from V and 6 from J, leaving 9 bases between them. There are 13 residues in the CDR3. From germline, CDR1 is WNHNN and CDR2 SYGVQD (reference sequence). CDR3 nucleotide sequence: TGCGCCAGCAGTGAGTCGCTAGCAGGCGAGCAGTACTTC. Protein product: CASSESLAGEQYF.

The chain recombines TRBV19 with TRBJ2-2; no clear D. This CDR3 contains 13 residues. Germline-derived CDR1 and CDR2 are LNHDA and SQIVND (reference sequence). Trimming stripped 7 bases from V and 5 bases from J, with 11 bases between. The CDR3 sequence is CASKPEYTGELFF. The CDR3 bases are TGTGCCAGTAAGCCCGAGTATACCGGGGAGCTGTTTTTT.

This clone was seen a few times. CDR3 residues: CASSVLAGGTDTQYF. As DNA, the CDR3 is TGTGCCAGCAGCGTACTAGCGGGAGGGACAGATACGCAGTATTTT. V and J are TRBV9 and TRBJ2-3, with 12 bases fitting TRBD2. Trimming took 1 base from V and 3 from J; bases not matched to a gene: 0. CDR1 and CDR2 from the germline V gene are SGDLS and YYNGEE. CDR3 length: 15 residues.

The chain has TRBV9 and TRBJ2-5; 9 bases align to TRBD2. This CDR3 has 17 residues. The germline V gene has CDR1 SGDLS and CDR2 YYNGEE. Unmatched junction bases numbered 10, after V lost 0 bases and J lost 4 bases. The CDR3: CASSVAGRGGVGETQYF. The CDR3 DNA sequence: TGTGCCAGCAGCGTAGCCGGGCGGGGGGGCGTGGGAGAGACCCAGTACTTC.

A few counts support this clone. The V gene is TRBV11-2, the J gene TRBJ2-3; 7 bases line up with TRBD1. The CDR3 loop spans 14 amino acids. Germline CDR1 and CDR2: SGHAT and FQNNGV. V was pared by 5 bases and J by 2 bases, with 4 bases of the junction left unmatched. This CDR3 reads CASSQGQYTDTQYF. DNA of the CDR3: TGTGCCAGCAGCCAGGGACAGTACACAGATACGCAGTATTTT.

The CDR3 DNA reads TGTGCCAGCAGTTCCACAGGGATTCCGGAGGAGCAGTACTTC. Protein sequence: CASSSTGIPEEQYF. This chain links TRBV2 with TRBJ2-7; perhaps TRBD1 as D (6 bases). Germline CDR1 reads SNHLY; CDR2 reads FYNNEI. V lost 5 bases and J 7 bases, leaving 18 bases between the germline ends. This CDR3 is 14 amino acids long.

The J gene is TRBJ1-2, the V gene TRBV30, with D possibly TRBD1 on 5 matching bases. Per germline, CDR1 GTSNPN and CDR2 SVGIG (reference sequence). Trimming removed 0 bases at V and 8 bases at J, with 10 bases between. The CDR3 runs to 12 residues. The CDR3 DNA sequence: TGTGCCTGGAGTGTCGCCAGGGTAGGCTACACCTTC. Protein sequence: CAWSVARVGYTF.

This clone was seen more than once but under ten times. The chain carries TRBV2 and TRBJ2-4; D might be TRBD1 (5 bases). CDR1 and CDR2 from the germline V gene are SNHLY and FYNNEI. The CDR3 is 14 amino acids. V shed 3 bases and J shed 2 bases, with 8 bases lying between them. CDR3 coding DNA: TGTGCCAGCAGTGATTGGACACCCAAAAACATTCAGTACTTC. Translation gives CASSDWTPKNIQYF.

The V and J genes are TRBV30 and TRBJ1-2, with unresolved D. V was pared by 0 bases and J by 4 bases, with 12 bases between. Germline V gene sequence: CDR1 GTSNPN, CDR2 SVGIG (reference sequence). CDR3 length: 14 amino acids. The CDR3 nucleotides are TGTGCCTGGAGTGTGTCTAGGGCGGGCTATGGCTACACCTTC. Translated: CAWSVSRAGYGYTF.

The genes are TRBV6-1 and TRBJ1-2; D unclear. From germline, CDR1 is MNHNS and CDR2 SASEGT. The V end was cut by 2 bases, the J end by 2 bases, with 9 bases between. This CDR3 spans 14 amino acids. This CDR3 reads CASSELGVNYGYTF. The CDR3 DNA sequence: TGTGCCAGCAGTGAACTCGGGGTGAACTATGGCTACACCTTC.

V is TRBV9 and J is TRBJ2-1; 13 nucleotides match TRBD2. V gave up 1 base and J gave up 8 bases; unmatched junction bases: 9. The CDR3 is 17 amino acids. The germline CDR1 and CDR2 sequences are SGDLS and YYNGEE. CDR3 loop: CASSVSLTSGGVHEQFF. CDR3 nucleotide sequence: TGTGCCAGCAGCGTAAGCCTCACTAGCGGGGGGGTTCATGAGCAGTTCTTC.

This sequence joins TRBV7-6 and TRBJ2-5; a possible D gene is TRBD2 (5 bases). The CDR3 totals 14 residues. V shed 3 bases and J shed 5 bases, with 13 bases lying between them. From germline, CDR1 is SGHVS and CDR2 FNYEAQ. The CDR3 sequence is CASSLRATRETQYF. CDR3 in DNA: TGTGCCAGCAGCTTGCGGGCAACACGGGAGACCCAGTACTTC.

The CDR3 nucleotides read TGTGCCAGCAGCCCCACTTGGGGACAGTCCCAAGAGACCCAGTACTTC. Translated: CASSPTWGQSQETQYF. The chain links TRBV11-3 to TRBJ2-5; 7 bases match TRBD1. The CDR3 consists of 16 residues. After removal of 5 bases from V and 1 base from J, the junction contained 10 bases not matched to a gene. The germline V gene has CDR1 SGHNT and CDR2 YENEEA. The complete variable domain, with remaining parts taken from reference TRBV11-3 and TRBJ2-5, reads EAGVVQSPRYKIIEKKQPVAFWCNPISGHNTLYWYLQNLGQGPELLIRYENEEAVDDSQLPKDRFSAERLKGVDSTLKIQPAELGDSAVYLCASSPTWGQSQETQYFGPGTRLLVL.

A few counts support this clone. The V gene is TRBV7-2, the J gene TRBJ1-1; 8 bases are a match to TRBD1. In germline, CDR1 is SGHTA, CDR2 FQGNSA. Trimming took 5 bases from V and 4 from J; bases not matched to a gene: 9. The CDR3 spans 15 residues. The CDR3 sequence is CASSPSGQGTTEAFF. The CDR3 bases are TGTGCCAGCAGCCCCTCAGGACAGGGAACCACTGAAGCTTTCTTT.

This rearrangement joins TRBV10-1 to TRBJ2-3; 11 positions agree with TRBD2. The CDR3 length is 15 residues. CDR1 and CDR2 (germline): WNHNN, SYGVQD (reference sequence). V gave up 8 bases and J gave up 0 bases; unmatched junction bases: 4. CDR3 amino acids: CASRRTSGSTDTQYF. The CDR3 DNA is TGCGCCAGCCGAAGGACTAGCGGGAGCACAGATACGCAGTATTTT.

There are a few counts of this clone. The chain carries TRBV7-9 and TRBJ1-5, with 7 bases identical to TRBD1. The trim removed 5 bases at V and 5 bases at J, leaving 9 bases unmatched. This CDR3 region has 15 residues. Germline CDR1 is SEHNR and CDR2 is FQNEAQ (reference sequence). CDR3 loop: CASSPGQRLDQPQHF. The CDR3 coding sequence is TGTGCCAGCAGCCCGGGACAGCGGCTCGATCAGCCCCAGCATTTT.

This clone appeared a few times. The V gene is TRBV10-1, the J gene TRBJ1-3; D unclear. The CDR3 contains 14 residues. Germline V gene sequence: CDR1 WNHNN, CDR2 SYGVQD (reference sequence). V lost 7 bases and J lost 0, with 10 bases in between. The CDR3 reads CASTAGLSGNTIYF. The CDR3 nucleotides read TGCGCCAGCACGGCAGGCCTCTCTGGAAACACCATATATTTT.

This rearrangement joins TRBV6-5 to TRBJ2-3, with D perhaps matching TRBD2 (5 bases). The germline gives CDR1 MNHEY, CDR2 SVGAGI. This CDR3 comprises 14 residues. Trimming cost V 2 bases and J 1 base, with 7 bases left between them. CDR3 in amino acids: CASSYRRGTDTQYF. The CDR3 DNA reads TGTGCCAGCAGTTACCGGCGGGGCACAGATACGCAGTATTTT.

The J gene is TRBJ1-4, the V gene TRBV4-2; 8 positions agree with TRBD1. J was trimmed by 6 bases and V by 0 bases; bases with no gene match: 6. CDR1 and CDR2 (germline): LGHNA, YNFKEQ. This CDR3 spans 16 amino acids. In DNA form, the CDR3 reads TGTGCCAGCAGCCAAGAGGCCAGGGGGCGCGATGAAAAACTGTTTTTT. Translated, it gives CASSQEARGRDEKLFF.

The rearrangement uses TRBV6-5 and TRBJ1-4; 7 bases agree with TRBD1. CDR1 MNHEY and CDR2 SVGAGI come from the germline V gene. CDR3 length equals 14 residues. Losses at the gene ends were 5 bases for V and 7 bases for J; bases not matched to a gene: 7. The DNA for the CDR3 is TGTGCCAGCAGTAAATACAGGGGAAGTGAAAAACTGTTTTTT. Its translation is CASSKYRGSEKLFF.

The V and J genes are TRBV18 and TRBJ1-1; 9 positions match TRBD1. The CDR3 length is 13 residues. The trim removed 4 bases at V and 7 bases at J, leaving 4 bases unmatched. In germline, CDR1 is KGHSH, CDR2 LQKENI. The CDR3 loop reads CASSLGQGSEAFF. The CDR3 DNA reads as TGTGCCAGCTCACTAGGACAGGGGAGTGAAGCTTTCTTT.